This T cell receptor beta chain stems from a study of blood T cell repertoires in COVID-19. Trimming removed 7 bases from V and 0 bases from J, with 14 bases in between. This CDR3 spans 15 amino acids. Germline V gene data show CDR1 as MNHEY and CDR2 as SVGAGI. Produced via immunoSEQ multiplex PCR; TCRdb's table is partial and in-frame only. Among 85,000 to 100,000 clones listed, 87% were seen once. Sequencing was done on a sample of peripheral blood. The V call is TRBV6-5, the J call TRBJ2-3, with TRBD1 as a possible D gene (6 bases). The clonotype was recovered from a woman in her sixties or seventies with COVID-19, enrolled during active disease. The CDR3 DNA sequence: TGTGCCAGCACCCGGGGACACCCTAGCACAGATACGCAGTATTTT. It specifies CASTRGHPSTDTQYF.